This T cell receptor beta chain derives from a study of cytomegalovirus exposure and HLA in healthy donors. Study-wide results and limits: Reportedly, a later analysis found an Asian-associated ancestry cluster had fewer N-insertions than the approximately 670-donor mean. TCR beta chains numbering about 160 were designated cytomegalovirus-associated.

The germline gives CDR1 SGHRS, CDR2 YFSETQ. Losses at the gene ends were 3 bases for V and 0 bases for J; bases not matched to a gene: 5. The CDR3 loop spans 16 amino acids. This clone has only a few counts. Antigen: not known. Primers included in the PCR were 60 Vbeta and 13 Jbeta primers. The assay was immunoSEQ multiplex PCR, and TCRdb's table has in-frame clones only and misses some. The sample consists of 120,000 or so clones, over 9.5% of them appearing once. The chain links TRBV5-1 to TRBJ1-3; 8 nucleotides line up with TRBD1. This TCR was recovered from a woman in her late teens or twenties in good health and CMV-seropositive. Sequencing was carried out using PBMCs. The CDR3 nucleotides are TGCGCCAGCAGCTCCACAGGGGGGCTCTCTGGAAACACCATATATTTT. This gives the protein CASSSTGGLSGNTIYF.